The rows below give T cell receptor beta chains drawn from one sample of a study of shared clonotypes between healthy human individuals. Profiled with immunoSEQ multiplex PCR; TCRdb holds only in-frame clones, not every one. This table holds more than 400,000 clones, roughly 80% found once. The sample was PBMCs. The receptors shown here come from a woman aged 40 to 55 in good health. Some clones in this sample may be carry-over from other donors' samples. Both conserved end residues are part of each CDR3. Each record gives: J gene, V gene, clone size, D gene, CDR3 protein, CDR3 DNA. The D gene is left open where the match is weak. Only part of the rows carry a size: once, few, many, or a class if the clone is expanded.

j_gene: TRBJ1-1
v_gene: TRBV7-3
abundance: NA
d_gene: NA
CDR3aa: CASSPGGSRNTEAFF
CDR3nt: TGTGCCAGCAGCCCGGGGGGGTCTCGGAACACTGAAGCTTTCTTT

j_gene: TRBJ2-3
v_gene: TRBV4-2
abundance: NA
d_gene: NA
CDR3aa: CASSQDLPGYTQYF
CDR3nt: TGTGCCAGCAGCCAAGATTTACCGGGATATACGCAGTATTTT

j_gene: TRBJ2-7
v_gene: TRBV21-1
abundance: NA
d_gene: NA
CDR3aa: CASSKGDRCTYEQYF
CDR3nt: TGTGCCAGCAGCAAAGGGGACAGGTGTACCTACGAGCAGTACTTC

j_gene: TRBJ1-5
v_gene: TRBV19
abundance: NA
d_gene: NA
CDR3aa: CASRPTQGLRQPQHF
CDR3nt: TGTGCCAGTAGGCCAACCCAGGGGCTGAGGCAGCCCCAGCATTTT

j_gene: TRBJ1-5
v_gene: TRBV7-2
abundance: NA
d_gene: TRBD1
CDR3aa: CASSLNRGQPQHF
CDR3nt: TGTGCCAGCAGCTTAAACAGGGGCCAGCCCCAGCATTTT

j_gene: TRBJ1-2
v_gene: TRBV28
abundance: NA
d_gene: TRBD1
CDR3aa: CATPSGDRTGYTF
CDR3nt: TGTGCCACCCCGAGTGGGGACAGAACTGGCTACACCTTC

j_gene: TRBJ1-5
v_gene: TRBV21-1
abundance: NA
d_gene: NA
CDR3aa: CASSKVRRDSPIVIPGPQHF
CDR3nt: TGTGCCAGCAGCAAAGTGAGGCGGGACAGTCCCATAGTCATACCCGGGCCCCAGCATTTT

j_gene: TRBJ2-2
v_gene: TRBV2
abundance: once
d_gene: NA
CDR3aa: CASSRAANTGELFF
CDR3nt: TGTGCCAGCAGTAGGGCGGCGAACACCGGGGAGCTGTTTTTT

j_gene: TRBJ1-1
v_gene: TRBV15
abundance: NA
d_gene: TRBD1
CDR3aa: CATSTGTGYDTEAFF
CDR3nt: TGTGCCACCAGTACGGGGACAGGGTATGACACTGAAGCTTTCTTT

j_gene: TRBJ2-2
v_gene: TRBV6-5
abundance: NA
d_gene: NA
CDR3aa: CASTGIDRNTGELFF
CDR3nt: TGTGCCAGCACCGGGATCGACCGGAACACCGGGGAGCTGTTTTTT

j_gene: TRBJ2-7
v_gene: TRBV6-5
abundance: NA
d_gene: NA
CDR3aa: CASSRPLGYEQYF
CDR3nt: TGTGCCAGCAGTCGACCGTTGGGCTACGAGCAGTACTTC

j_gene: TRBJ2-5
v_gene: TRBV7-3
abundance: few
d_gene: TRBD2
CDR3aa: CASSHGGGRAQETQYF
CDR3nt: TGTGCCAGCAGCCACGGCGGCGGGAGGGCCCAAGAGACCCAGTACTTC

j_gene: TRBJ2-1
v_gene: TRBV7-7
abundance: NA
d_gene: NA
CDR3aa: CASSSDYWSEQFF
CDR3nt: TGTGCTAGCAGCTCGGACTATTGGAGTGAGCAGTTCTTC

j_gene: TRBJ2-7
v_gene: TRBV18
abundance: NA
d_gene: TRBD2
CDR3aa: CASSPEAGAGYEQYF
CDR3nt: TGTGCCAGCTCACCCGAAGCGGGAGCAGGCTACGAGCAGTACTTC

j_gene: TRBJ2-5
v_gene: TRBV7-2
abundance: many
d_gene: NA
CDR3aa: CASSLVGSETQYF
CDR3nt: TGTGCCAGCAGCTTAGTTGGTTCGGAGACCCAGTACTTC

j_gene: TRBJ2-2
v_gene: TRBV4-2
abundance: NA
d_gene: NA
CDR3aa: CASSQKIGTQESGELFF
CDR3nt: TGTGCCAGCAGCCAAAAGATAGGGACTCAGGAATCGGGGGAGCTGTTTTTT

j_gene: TRBJ2-3
v_gene: TRBV4-3
abundance: few
d_gene: NA
CDR3aa: CASSQDFGRPTDTQYF
CDR3nt: TGCGCCAGCAGCCAAGATTTTGGGCGGCCTACAGATACGCAGTATTTT

j_gene: TRBJ1-1
v_gene: TRBV6-5
abundance: NA
d_gene: NA
CDR3aa: CASSYLGNTEAFF
CDR3nt: TGTGCCAGCAGTTACTTGGGGAACACTGAAGCTTTCTTT

j_gene: TRBJ2-2
v_gene: TRBV9
abundance: NA
d_gene: NA
CDR3aa: CASSAQGLGNGELFF
CDR3nt: TGTGCCAGCAGCGCGCAAGGGCTAGGGAACGGGGAGCTGTTTTTT

j_gene: TRBJ2-5
v_gene: TRBV19
abundance: NA
d_gene: NA
CDR3aa: CASSSDTQETQYF
CDR3nt: TGTGCCAGTAGTTCAGACACCCAGGAGACCCAGTACTTC

j_gene: TRBJ2-3
v_gene: TRBV7-9
abundance: NA
d_gene: TRBD1
CDR3aa: CASSTSGTGDTQYF
CDR3nt: TGTGCCAGCAGCACATCCGGGACAGGGGATACGCAGTATTTT

j_gene: TRBJ1-3
v_gene: TRBV7-9
abundance: NA
d_gene: NA
CDR3aa: CAGLGSGNTIYF
CDR3nt: TGTGCCGGCCTCGGTTCGGGAAACACCATATATTTT

j_gene: TRBJ1-2
v_gene: TRBV15
abundance: many
d_gene: NA
CDR3aa: CATSRDSIYGYTF
CDR3nt: TGTGCCACCAGCAGGGACAGCATCTATGGCTACACCTTC

j_gene: TRBJ2-5
v_gene: TRBV4-3
abundance: NA
d_gene: NA
CDR3aa: CASSRGTGTNGETQYF
CDR3nt: TGCGCCAGCAGCCGTGGGACGGGGACAAACGGAGAGACCCAGTACTTC

j_gene: TRBJ1-1
v_gene: TRBV5-8
abundance: NA
d_gene: TRBD1
CDR3aa: CASSLQGYEAFF
CDR3nt: TGTGCCAGCAGCTTACAGGGGTATGAAGCTTTCTTT

j_gene: TRBJ2-7
v_gene: TRBV5-1
abundance: NA
d_gene: NA
CDR3aa: CASSFGYEQYF
CDR3nt: TGCGCCAGCAGCTTCGGCTACGAGCAGTACTTC

j_gene: TRBJ1-2
v_gene: TRBV5-6
abundance: NA
d_gene: TRBD1
CDR3aa: CASSLKGASYGYTF
CDR3nt: TGTGCCAGCAGCTTGAAGGGGGCAAGCTATGGCTACACCTTC